These 22 T cell receptor beta chains were sequenced from one sample in a study of shared clonotypes between healthy human individuals. The assay was immunoSEQ multiplex PCR, and TCRdb's table has in-frame clones only and misses some. The sample records 1.4 million or so clones, approximately 98.5% being singletons. The sequenced sample consisted of naive CD4+ T cells sorted from blood. Subset: CD45RA+ positively selected. The receptors originated from a man aged 25-45 years in good health.

This chain joins TRBV5-1 and TRBJ2-2; D may be TRBD1 (5 bases). This CDR3 is 16 amino acids long. V was cut by 4 bases and J by 3 bases, with 16 bases left in between. Germline V gives CDR1 SGHRS, CDR2 YFSETQ. The CDR3 DNA follows: TGCGCCAGCAGCAAAATGACAGACTTTTACACCGGGGAGCTGTTTTTT. Translated: CASSKMTDFYTGELFF.

The chain is built from TRBV27 and TRBJ2-5, with 8 bases fitting TRBD1. After removal of 2 bases from V and 1 base from J, the junction contained 3 bases not matched to a gene. Germline loops: CDR1 MNHEY, CDR2 SMNVEV (reference sequence). The CDR3 consists of 15 residues. The CDR3 region is CASSLGGTGQETQYF. The CDR3 region has the DNA TGTGCCAGCAGTTTAGGGGGGACAGGCCAAGAGACCCAGTACTTC.

This chain connects TRBV18 to TRBJ1-1; D is unclear. The CDR3 covers 15 residues. Germline V gene data show CDR1 as KGHSH and CDR2 as LQKENI. V shed 3 bases and J shed 3 bases, with 14 bases lying between them. CDR3 amino acids: CASSPARGSHTEAFF. CDR3 in DNA: TGTGCCAGCTCACCCGCAAGAGGAAGCCACACTGAAGCTTTCTTT.

This chain links TRBV5-1 with TRBJ2-7; 9 bases agree with TRBD1. The germline gives CDR1 SGHRS, CDR2 YFSETQ. Unmatched junction bases numbered 7, after V lost 7 bases and J lost 5 bases. This CDR3 region has 13 residues. The CDR3, as DNA: TGCGCCAGCGGCCGGGACAGGGTTAACGAGCAGTACTTC. This translates into CASGRDRVNEQYF.

V gene TRBV11-2 combines with J gene TRBJ2-2, with 11 bases aligning to TRBD1. Germline lookup yields CDR1 SGHAT and CDR2 FQNNGV. There are 18 residues in the CDR3. The junction had 5 bases not matched to a gene; V was cut back by 2 bases and J by 0 bases. CDR3 sequence reads: CASSLWDRGKTNTGELFF. CDR3 in DNA: TGTGCCAGCAGCTTATGGGACAGGGGGAAGACGAACACCGGGGAGCTGTTTTTT.

This chain connects TRBV11-2 to TRBJ2-5; perhaps TRBD1 as D (6 bases). The germline V gene encodes CDR1 SGHAT and CDR2 FQNNGV. V lost 10 bases to trimming and J lost 4 bases, with 13 bases between them. This CDR3 spans 12 amino acids. DNA for the CDR3: TGTGCCATCGGGCGCAGGGGAGAGACCCAGTACTTC. Amino acid sequence: CAIGRRGETQYF. The complete variable domain, with remaining parts taken from reference TRBV11-2 and TRBJ2-5, reads EAGVAQSPRYKIIEKRQSVAFWCNPISGHATLYWYQQILGQGPKLLIQFQNNGVVDDSQLPKDRFSAERLKGVDSTLKIQPAKLEDSAVYLCAIGRRGETQYFGPGTRLLVL.

This clone came up once. Mismatch with germline at one junction end may stem from a read error. The chain uses TRBV6-1 and TRBJ2-7, with D unclear. Germline CDR1 and CDR2: MNHNS and SASEGT. This CDR3 is 13 amino acids long. The CDR3 protein is CASREDSIKGQYF. In DNA, the CDR3 is TGTGCCAGCAGGGAAGACTCGATCAAGGGGCAGTACTTC.

V and J are TRBV28 and TRBJ2-7; TRBD2 matches at 16 bases. This CDR3 contains 20 residues. With V trimmed by 6 bases and J by 2 bases, 16 bases remained unmatched. Germline assignment: CDR1 MDHEN and CDR2 SYDVKM. CDR3 sequence: CASRHRPGLAGGRPTYEQYF. The CDR3 DNA is TGTGCCAGCAGACACAGACCGGGACTAGCGGGAGGGAGACCCACCTACGAGCAGTACTTC.

This chain connects TRBV18 to TRBJ1-2; D is unclear. V gave up 2 bases and J gave up 4 bases, with 8 bases separating them. This CDR3 is 13 amino acids long. CDR1 KGHSH and CDR2 LQKENI come from the germline V gene. For the CDR3, the DNA is TGTGCCAGCTCACCATTGGCGATCTATGGCTACACCTTC. The encoded protein is CASSPLAIYGYTF.

The CDR3: CASSLVGSVSYGYTF. In nucleotides, the CDR3 is TGCGCCAGCAGCTTGGTGGGGTCTGTTAGCTATGGCTACACCTTC. The rearrangement joins TRBV5-1 to TRBJ1-2; D gene ambiguous. This CDR3 is built from 15 residues. CDR1 is SGHRS, CDR2 YFSETQ, per germline. V lost 0 bases and J 4 bases, leaving 13 bases between the germline ends.

This chain links TRBV30 with TRBJ1-2, with TRBD1 as a possible D gene (6 bases). Germline assignment: CDR1 GTSNPN and CDR2 SVGIG (reference sequence). Between the trimmed V and J ends, which lost 6 bases and 5 bases, there was a span of 19 bases. There are 14 residues in the CDR3. The CDR3 nucleotides read TGTGCCTGTTTTCGAACACAGGGTTCATATGGCTACACCTTC. Its translation is CACFRTQGSYGYTF.

The genes are TRBV6-6 and TRBJ1-3; D not resolved. This CDR3 has 12 amino acids. Per germline, CDR1 MNHNY and CDR2 SVGAGI (reference sequence). Trimming took off 6 bases at V and 3 bases at J, with 6 bases between the two ends. CDR3 region: CASRTDGNTIYF. CDR3 bases: TGTGCCAGCAGAACCGATGGAAACACCATATATTTT.

In its sample, this clone was seen once. Other DNA sequences from this sample encode an identical CDR3 as well. DNA for the CDR3: TGTGCCAGCAGCTTGGGTTCCTACAATGAGCAGTTCTTC. Its protein is CASSLGSYNEQFF. The genes are TRBV7-2 and TRBJ2-1; D not certain. V shed 3 bases and J shed 1 base, with 4 bases lying between them. The CDR3 is made up of 13 amino acids. Germline CDR1 reads SGHTA; CDR2 reads FQGNSA.

The genes are TRBV7-6 and TRBJ2-2; D tentatively fits TRBD1 or TRBD2 (5 bases each). CDR1 is SGHVS, CDR2 FNYEAQ, per germline. The CDR3 is made up of 12 amino acids. With 7 bases removed from V and 6 bases from J, the gap between germline ends came to 9 bases. In DNA form, the CDR3 reads TGTGCCAGCACCCGGGGCGCCGGGGAGCTGTTTTTT. Translated: CASTRGAGELFF.

The chain links TRBV9 to TRBJ2-3; tentatively, D is TRBD2 (6 bases). CDR1 is SGDLS, CDR2 YYNGEE, per germline. Trimming took off 3 bases at V and 1 base at J, with 12 bases between the two ends. The CDR3 runs to 15 residues. CDR3: CASSGSGMGTDTQYF. DNA of the CDR3: TGTGCCAGCAGCGGTAGCGGTATGGGCACAGATACGCAGTATTTT.

The rearrangement joins TRBV7-8 to TRBJ2-6; D is undetermined. The length of the CDR3 is 15 residues. Germline V gives CDR1 SGHVS, CDR2 FQNEAQ. The ends were cut back, 1 base at V and 0 bases at J, with 4 bases in the middle. The CDR3, as DNA: TGTGCCAGCAGCTTAGGATTCTCTGGGGCCAACGTCCTGACTTTC. Amino acid sequence: CASSLGFSGANVLTF.

The rearrangement uses TRBV28 and TRBJ2-1; no reliable D call. Germline CDR1 is MDHEN and CDR2 is SYDVKM. Trimming took 6 bases from V and 8 from J, leaving 8 bases between them. This CDR3 has 11 amino acids. CDR3 sequence reads: CASRSIDEQFF. Here the CDR3 DNA reads TGTGCCAGCAGATCTATAGATGAGCAGTTCTTC.

The chain carries TRBV6-6 and TRBJ2-1; D is possibly TRBD2 (5 bases). This CDR3 comprises 12 residues. Germline CDR1 is MNHNY and CDR2 is SVGAGI (reference sequence). Trimming removed 6 bases from V and 7 bases from J, with 10 bases in between. The CDR3 spells CASRMRRNEQFF. The CDR3 DNA follows: TGTGCCAGCAGGATGAGGAGGAATGAGCAGTTCTTC.

The genes are TRBV15 and TRBJ1-1, with a possible D match to TRBD1 (5 bases). V was clipped by 5 bases and J by 1 base, with 14 bases between them. This CDR3 spans 15 amino acids. Germline lookup yields CDR1 LNHNV and CDR2 YYDKDF (reference sequence). CDR3 coding DNA: TGTGCCACCAGCTCCCTAGGGACCAGGAACACTGAAGCTTTCTTT. Its translation: CATSSLGTRNTEAFF.

The rearrangement joins TRBV6-1 to TRBJ1-5; 8 bases map to TRBD1. Trimming cost V 7 bases and J 4 bases; bases outside gene matches: 6. The CDR3 runs to 14 residues. The germline V gene has CDR1 MNHNS and CDR2 SASEGT. For the CDR3, the DNA is TGTGCCAGCATCCCGGGACAGGCAAATCAGCCCCAGCATTTT. Protein product: CASIPGQANQPQHF.

The genes are TRBV5-6 and TRBJ2-1, with 9 bases lining up with TRBD1. The ends lost 5 bases at V and 6 bases at J; junction bases unmatched: 6. Germline V gene sequence: CDR1 SGHDT, CDR2 YYEEEE. The CDR3 runs 14 residues. This chain's CDR3 is CASRNRGRFNEQFF. CDR3 in DNA: TGTGCCAGCAGAAACAGGGGGCGCTTCAATGAGCAGTTCTTC.

This rearrangement joins TRBV7-9 to TRBJ1-1; D ambiguous. Germline CDR1 reads SEHNR; CDR2 reads FQNEAQ (reference sequence). The length of the CDR3 is 11 residues. V was clipped by 4 bases and J by 7 bases, with 7 bases between them. CDR3 DNA sequence: TGTGCCAGCAGCTCAGGTGATGAAGCTTTCTTT. As protein: CASSSGDEAFF.